This TCR beta chain originates from a study of T cells in Graves' hyperthyroidism and ophthalmopathy. Findings and limits, study-wide: Most thyroid clonotypes that were expanded above 0.001 also turned up in blood.

Trimming at V came to 5 bases and at J to 3 bases, leaving 15 bases not matched to a gene. The CDR3 runs to 18 residues. From germline, CDR1 is SGDLS and CDR2 YYNGEE. Ophthalmopathy patients had Clinical Activity Score at least 3, NOSPECS grade at least 4, duration under 3 months. Amplified regions were TCR beta CDR3 sequences from RNA transcripts. In the first-round RT-PCR of the TCR CDR3, the HTBI primer set was used. TCRdb independently ran MiXCR on the multiplex PCR reads; one entry per CDR3 protein. In the table there are 500,000 to 650,000 distinct CDR3 sequences, approximately 14% of which are singletons. On this clonotype: Its target is unknown.

The sequenced material came from blood. The chain has TRBV9 and TRBJ1-5; TRBD1 matches 9 bases. The clonotype comes from a woman aged 50 to 60 with Graves' ophthalmopathy. The CDR3 DNA is TGTGCCAGCAGTTCTGTGAGGGGACAGGGATTTTTCAATCAGCCCCAGCATTTT. The encoded protein is CASSSVRGQGFFNQPQHF.